This paragraph covers one T cell receptor (beta chain) sequence. Its target is unknown. The PCR was carried out with 60 Vbeta primers and 13 Jbeta primers. Authors' methods: Unique TCR beta chains totaled some 88 million in a later count, with roughly 11 million of them shared. The table came from immunoSEQ multiplex PCR; TCRdb's copy has only in-frame clones and leaves some out. The DNA gave D and trimming, while V, J and clone size come from that table. This listing includes 50,000 to 70,000 clones. The data are from a study of cytomegalovirus exposure and HLA in healthy donors. Findings and limits, study-wide: Fewer N-insertions (relative to the roughly 730-donor mean) were reportedly seen in an Asian-associated ancestry cluster in a later analysis. Listed as cytomegalovirus-associated were 150 to 200 TCR beta chains. Later analysis identified several of the most significant clusters that appeared linked to common viral pathogens.

There are 12 residues in the CDR3. V shed 0 bases and J shed 4 bases, with 3 bases lying between them. Germline assignment: CDR1 SGHAT and CDR2 FQNNGV. V gene TRBV11-2 combines with J gene TRBJ1-2; no definite D call. Sequencing input: PBMCs. The sequence came from a woman aged 18-35 years in good health and CMV-seronegative. CDR3: CASSLESYGYTF. Here the CDR3 DNA reads TGTGCCAGCAGCTTAGAGAGCTATGGCTACACCTTC.